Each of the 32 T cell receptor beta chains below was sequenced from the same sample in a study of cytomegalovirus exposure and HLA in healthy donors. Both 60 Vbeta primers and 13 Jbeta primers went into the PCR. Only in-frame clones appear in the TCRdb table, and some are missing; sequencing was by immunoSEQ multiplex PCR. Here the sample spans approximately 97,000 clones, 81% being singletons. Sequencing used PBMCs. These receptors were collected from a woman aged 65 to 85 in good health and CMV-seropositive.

The CDR3 loop reads CASSSDRRGYTF. For the CDR3, the DNA is TGTGCCAGCAGTTCCGACAGGCGAGGCTACACCTTC. The chain has TRBV28 and TRBJ1-2, with D possibly TRBD1 on 6 matching bases. Trimming removed 4 bases at V and 8 bases at J, with 11 bases between. This CDR3 is built from 12 residues. Looked up from germline, CDR1 is MDHEN and CDR2 is SYDVKM.

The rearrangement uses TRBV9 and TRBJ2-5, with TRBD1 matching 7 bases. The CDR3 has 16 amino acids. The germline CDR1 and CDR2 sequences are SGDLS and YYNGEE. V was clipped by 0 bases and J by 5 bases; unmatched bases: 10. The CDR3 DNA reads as TGTGCCAGCAGCGTAGAGGGTACAGGGGTGTTTGAGACCCAGTACTTC. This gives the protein CASSVEGTGVFETQYF.

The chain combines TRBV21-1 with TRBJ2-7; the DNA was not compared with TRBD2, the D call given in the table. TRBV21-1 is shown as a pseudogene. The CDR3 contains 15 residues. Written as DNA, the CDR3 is TGTGCCAGCAGCAAAGCGCTTAAACTTTCCTACGAGCAGTACTTC. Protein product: CASSKALKLSYEQYF.

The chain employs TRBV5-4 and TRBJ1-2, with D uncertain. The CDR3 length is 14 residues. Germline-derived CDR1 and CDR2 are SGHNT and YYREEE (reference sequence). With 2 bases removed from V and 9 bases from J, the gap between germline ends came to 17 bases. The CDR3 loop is CASSFWQYLNSYTF. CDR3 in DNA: TGTGCCAGCAGCTTCTGGCAGTACCTTAATAGCTACACCTTC.

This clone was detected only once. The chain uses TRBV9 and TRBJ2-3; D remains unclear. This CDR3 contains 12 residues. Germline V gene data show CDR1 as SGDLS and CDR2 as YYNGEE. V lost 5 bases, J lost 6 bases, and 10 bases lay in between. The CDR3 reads CASSVSSDTQYF. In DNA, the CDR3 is TGTGCCAGCAGTGTCTCGTCGGATACGCAGTATTTT.

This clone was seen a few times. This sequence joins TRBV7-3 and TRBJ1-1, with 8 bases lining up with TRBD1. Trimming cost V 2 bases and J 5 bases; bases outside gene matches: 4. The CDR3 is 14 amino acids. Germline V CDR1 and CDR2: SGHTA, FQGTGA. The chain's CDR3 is CASSLQGAYTEAFF. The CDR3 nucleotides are TGTGCCAGCAGCTTACAGGGGGCTTATACTGAAGCTTTCTTT.

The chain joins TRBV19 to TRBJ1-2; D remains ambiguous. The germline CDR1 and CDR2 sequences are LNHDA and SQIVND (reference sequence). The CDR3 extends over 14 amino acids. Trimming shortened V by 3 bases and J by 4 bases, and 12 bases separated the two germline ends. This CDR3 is CASSMARRGYGYTF. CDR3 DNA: TGTGCCAGTAGTATGGCACGGCGGGGCTATGGCTACACCTTC.

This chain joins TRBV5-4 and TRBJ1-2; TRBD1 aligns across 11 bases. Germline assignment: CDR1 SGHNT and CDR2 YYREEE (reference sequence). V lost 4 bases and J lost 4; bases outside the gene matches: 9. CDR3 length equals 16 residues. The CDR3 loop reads CASSGGQGEGGYGYTF. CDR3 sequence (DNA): TGTGCCAGCAGCGGGGGACAGGGGGAAGGTGGCTATGGCTACACCTTC.

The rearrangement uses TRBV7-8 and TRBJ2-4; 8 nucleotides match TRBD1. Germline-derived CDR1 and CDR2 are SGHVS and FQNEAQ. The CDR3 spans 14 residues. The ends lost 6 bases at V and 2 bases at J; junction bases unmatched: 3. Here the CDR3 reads CASRPGGSKNIQYF. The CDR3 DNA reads TGTGCCAGCAGACCAGGGGGCTCCAAAAACATTCAGTACTTC.

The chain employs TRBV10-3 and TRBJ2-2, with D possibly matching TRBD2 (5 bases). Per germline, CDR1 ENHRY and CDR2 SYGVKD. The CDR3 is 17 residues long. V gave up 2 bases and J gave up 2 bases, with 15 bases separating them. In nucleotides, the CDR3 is TGTGCCATCAGTGAGAGCCAGCGGAACCCAAACACCGGGGAGCTGTTTTTT. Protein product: CAISESQRNPNTGELFF.

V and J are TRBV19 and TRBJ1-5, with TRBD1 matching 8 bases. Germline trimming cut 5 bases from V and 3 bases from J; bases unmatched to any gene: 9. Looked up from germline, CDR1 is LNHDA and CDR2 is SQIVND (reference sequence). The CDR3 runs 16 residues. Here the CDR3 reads CASSPPDRDLNQPQHF. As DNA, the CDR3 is TGTGCCAGTAGTCCCCCGGACAGGGATCTCAATCAGCCCCAGCATTTT.

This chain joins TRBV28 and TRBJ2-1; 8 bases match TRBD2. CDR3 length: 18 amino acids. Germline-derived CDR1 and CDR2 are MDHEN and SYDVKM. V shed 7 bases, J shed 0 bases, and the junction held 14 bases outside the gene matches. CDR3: CASTKRPGLGLSYNEQFF. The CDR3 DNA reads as TGTGCCAGCACTAAACGTCCGGGACTAGGCCTCTCCTACAATGAGCAGTTCTTC.

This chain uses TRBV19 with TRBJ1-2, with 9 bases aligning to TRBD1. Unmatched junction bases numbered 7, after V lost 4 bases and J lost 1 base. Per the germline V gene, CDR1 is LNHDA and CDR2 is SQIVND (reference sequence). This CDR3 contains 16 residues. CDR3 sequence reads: CASSTQGQGINYGYTF. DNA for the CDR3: TGTGCCAGTAGTACCCAGGGACAGGGAATTAACTATGGCTACACCTTC.

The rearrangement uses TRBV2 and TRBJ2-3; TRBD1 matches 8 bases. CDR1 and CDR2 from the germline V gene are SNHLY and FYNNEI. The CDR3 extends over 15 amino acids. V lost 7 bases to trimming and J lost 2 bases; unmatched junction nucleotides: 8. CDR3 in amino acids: CASIRTGLHTDTQYF. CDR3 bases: TGTGCCAGCATCCGGACAGGGCTCCACACAGATACGCAGTATTTT.

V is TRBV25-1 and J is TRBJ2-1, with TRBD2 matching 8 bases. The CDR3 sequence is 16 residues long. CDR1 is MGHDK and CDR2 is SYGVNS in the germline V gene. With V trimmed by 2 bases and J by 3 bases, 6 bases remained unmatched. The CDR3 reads CASSETVSGNYNEQFF. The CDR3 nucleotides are TGTGCCAGCAGTGAAACCGTTAGCGGGAACTACAATGAGCAGTTCTTC.

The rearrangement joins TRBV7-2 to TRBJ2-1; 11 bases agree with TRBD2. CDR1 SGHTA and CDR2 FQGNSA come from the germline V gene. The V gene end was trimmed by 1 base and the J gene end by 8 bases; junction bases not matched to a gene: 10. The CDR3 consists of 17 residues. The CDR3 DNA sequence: TGTGCCAGCAGCTTAGTGCTAGCGGGAGGCCCATTGGATGAGCAGTTCTTC. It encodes CASSLVLAGGPLDEQFF.

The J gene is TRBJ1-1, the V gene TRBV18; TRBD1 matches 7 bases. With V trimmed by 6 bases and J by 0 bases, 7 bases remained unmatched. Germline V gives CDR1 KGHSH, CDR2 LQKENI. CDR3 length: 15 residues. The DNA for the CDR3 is TGTGCCAGCTCTCTCTGGACAGGCATGAACACTGAAGCTTTCTTT. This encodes CASSLWTGMNTEAFF.

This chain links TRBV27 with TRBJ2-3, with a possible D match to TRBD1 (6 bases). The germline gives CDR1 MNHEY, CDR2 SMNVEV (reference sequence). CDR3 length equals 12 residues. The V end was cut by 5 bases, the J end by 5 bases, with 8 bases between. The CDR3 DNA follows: TGTGCCAGCAGTCTGGACAGAGATACGCAGTATTTT. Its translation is CASSLDRDTQYF.

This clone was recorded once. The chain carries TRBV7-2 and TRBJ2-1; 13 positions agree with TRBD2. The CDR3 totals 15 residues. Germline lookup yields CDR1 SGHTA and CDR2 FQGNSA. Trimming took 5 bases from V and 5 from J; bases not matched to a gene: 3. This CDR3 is CASSPGTSGNNEQFF. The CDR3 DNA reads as TGTGCCAGCAGCCCCGGGACTAGCGGGAACAATGAGCAGTTCTTC.

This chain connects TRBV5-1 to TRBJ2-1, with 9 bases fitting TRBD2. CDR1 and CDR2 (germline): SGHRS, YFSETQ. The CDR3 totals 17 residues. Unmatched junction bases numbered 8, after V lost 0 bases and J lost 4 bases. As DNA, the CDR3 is TGCGCCAGCAGCTTGGGTAGGGCGGGAGGGTCATACAATGAGCAGTTCTTC. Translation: CASSLGRAGGSYNEQFF.

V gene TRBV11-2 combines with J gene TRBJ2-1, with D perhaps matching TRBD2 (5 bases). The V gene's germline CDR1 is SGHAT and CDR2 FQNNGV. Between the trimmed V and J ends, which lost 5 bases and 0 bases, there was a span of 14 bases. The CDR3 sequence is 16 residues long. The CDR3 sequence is CASSPSSASSYNEQFF. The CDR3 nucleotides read TGTGCCAGCAGCCCTAGCTCGGCTTCCTCCTACAATGAGCAGTTCTTC.

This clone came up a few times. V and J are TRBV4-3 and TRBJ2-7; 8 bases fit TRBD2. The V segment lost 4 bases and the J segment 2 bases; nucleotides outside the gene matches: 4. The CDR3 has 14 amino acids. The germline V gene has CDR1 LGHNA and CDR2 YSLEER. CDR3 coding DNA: TGCGCCAGCAGCCCAACTAGCGGTGCCTACGAGCAGTACTTC. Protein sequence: CASSPTSGAYEQYF.

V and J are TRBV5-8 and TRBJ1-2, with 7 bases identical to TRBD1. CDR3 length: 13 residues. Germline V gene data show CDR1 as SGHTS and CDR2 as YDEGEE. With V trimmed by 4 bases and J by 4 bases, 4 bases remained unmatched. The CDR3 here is CASSPGGRYGYTF. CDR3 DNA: TGTGCCAGCAGCCCAGGGGGTCGCTATGGCTACACCTTC.

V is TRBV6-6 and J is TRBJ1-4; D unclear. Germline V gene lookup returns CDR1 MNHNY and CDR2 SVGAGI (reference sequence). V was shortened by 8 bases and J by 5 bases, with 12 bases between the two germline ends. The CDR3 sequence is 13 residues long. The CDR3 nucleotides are TGTGCCAGCCATACTTTCCGGAATGAAAAACTGTTTTTT. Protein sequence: CASHTFRNEKLFF.

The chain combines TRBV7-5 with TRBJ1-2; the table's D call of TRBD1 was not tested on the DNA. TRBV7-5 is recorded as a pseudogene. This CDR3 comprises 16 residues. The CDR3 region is CARSRRDRTLNYGYTF. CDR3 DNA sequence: TGTGCCAGAAGCAGACGGGACAGGACTCTAAACTATGGCTACACCTTC.

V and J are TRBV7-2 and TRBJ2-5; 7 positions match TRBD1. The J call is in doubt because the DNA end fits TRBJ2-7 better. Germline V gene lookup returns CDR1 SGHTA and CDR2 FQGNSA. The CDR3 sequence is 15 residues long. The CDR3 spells CASSPSRGMTYEQYF. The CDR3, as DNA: TGTGCCAGCAGCCCTAGCAGGGGGATGACCTACGAGCAGTACTTC.

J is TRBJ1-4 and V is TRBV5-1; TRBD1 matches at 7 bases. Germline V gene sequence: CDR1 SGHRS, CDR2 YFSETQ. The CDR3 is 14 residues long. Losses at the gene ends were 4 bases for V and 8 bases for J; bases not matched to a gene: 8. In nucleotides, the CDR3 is TGCGCCAGCAGCACACAGGGGAGCAACGAAAAACTGTTTTTT. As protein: CASSTQGSNEKLFF.

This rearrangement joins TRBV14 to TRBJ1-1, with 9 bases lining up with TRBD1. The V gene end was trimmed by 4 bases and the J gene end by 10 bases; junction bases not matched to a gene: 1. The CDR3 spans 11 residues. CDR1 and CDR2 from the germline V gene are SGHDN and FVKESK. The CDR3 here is CASSPGQGAFF. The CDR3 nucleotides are TGTGCCAGCAGCCCGGGACAGGGAGCTTTCTTT.

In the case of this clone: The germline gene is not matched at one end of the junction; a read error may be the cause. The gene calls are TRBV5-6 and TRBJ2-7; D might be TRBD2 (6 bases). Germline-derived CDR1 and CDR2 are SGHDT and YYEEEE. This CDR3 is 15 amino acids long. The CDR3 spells CASSLERVKKNEQYF. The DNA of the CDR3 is TGCGCCAGCAGCTTGGAGCGGGTGAAGAAAAACGAGCAGTACTTC.

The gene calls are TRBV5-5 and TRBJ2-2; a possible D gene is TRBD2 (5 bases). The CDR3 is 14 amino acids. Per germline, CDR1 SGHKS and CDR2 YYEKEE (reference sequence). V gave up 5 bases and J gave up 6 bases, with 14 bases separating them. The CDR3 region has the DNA TGTGCCAGCAGGGGGAGTAGTACGGCCGGGGAGCTGTTTTTT. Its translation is CASRGSSTAGELFF.

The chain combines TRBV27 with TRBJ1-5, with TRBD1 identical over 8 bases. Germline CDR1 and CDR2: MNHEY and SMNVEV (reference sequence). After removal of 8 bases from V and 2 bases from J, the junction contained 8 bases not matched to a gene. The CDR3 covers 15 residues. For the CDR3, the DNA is TGTGCCAGCGCCTCAGGGGGCTTGGGCAATCAGCCCCAGCATTTT. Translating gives CASASGGLGNQPQHF.

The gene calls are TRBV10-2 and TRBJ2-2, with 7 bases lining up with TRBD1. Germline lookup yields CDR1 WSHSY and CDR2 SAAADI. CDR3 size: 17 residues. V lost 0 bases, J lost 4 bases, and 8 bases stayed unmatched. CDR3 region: CASSESPDRPSTGELFF. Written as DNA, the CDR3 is TGCGCCAGCAGTGAGTCCCCGGACAGGCCCAGCACCGGGGAGCTGTTTTTT.